This T cell receptor beta chain appears in the sequencing data of a study of Graves' ophthalmopathy and Graves' hyperthyroidism. Study-wide context: If no ophthalmopathy appeared within 18 months of follow-up, hyperthyroidism was termed stable. Study-level results: The majority of expanded thyroid clonotypes above 0.001 frequency also occurred in blood. Separation of ophthalmopathy from stable hyperthyroidism was achieved by a 13-signature model, at about 90% sensitivity and approximately 84% specificity. Predictions made by the model for ophthalmopathy progression reached more than 55% sensitivity and approximately 78% specificity.

Details on this clonotype: Antigen unknown. Sequence at one end of the junction differs from germline and may be a read error.

For repertoire sequencing, the TCR beta CDR3 regions were amplified from RNA transcripts. HTBI primers primed a first-round RT-PCR, and a second-round multiplex PCR followed. TCRdb analysed the multiplex PCR reads with MiXCR anew, one entry per CDR3 protein. The sample has approximately 1.2 million distinct CDR3 sequences; about 40% are singletons. This CDR3 is 15 amino acids long. Per the germline V gene, CDR1 is SEHNR and CDR2 is FQNEAQ (reference sequence). The chain links TRBV7-9 to TRBJ1-2; 8 positions match TRBD1. Material for sequencing was peripheral blood or thyroid tissue (not recorded which). The receptor comes from an adult man with Graves' hyperthyroidism. CDR3 residues: CASSQVGAGQAYYTF. In DNA form, the CDR3 reads TGCGCCAGCAGCCAAGTCGGGGCGGGACAGGCATACTACACCTTC.